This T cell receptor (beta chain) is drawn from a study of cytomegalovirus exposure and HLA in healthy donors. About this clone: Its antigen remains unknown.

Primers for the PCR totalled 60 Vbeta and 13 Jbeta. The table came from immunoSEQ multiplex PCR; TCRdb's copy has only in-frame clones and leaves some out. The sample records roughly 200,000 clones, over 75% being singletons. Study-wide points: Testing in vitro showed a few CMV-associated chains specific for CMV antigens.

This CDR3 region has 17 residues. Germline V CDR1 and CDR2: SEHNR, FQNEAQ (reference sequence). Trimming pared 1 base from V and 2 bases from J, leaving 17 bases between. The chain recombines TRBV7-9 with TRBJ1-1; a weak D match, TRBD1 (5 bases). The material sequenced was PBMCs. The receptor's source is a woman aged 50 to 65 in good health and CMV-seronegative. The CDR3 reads CASSLEVGGPSNTEAFF. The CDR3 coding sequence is TGTGCCAGCAGCTTAGAAGTCGGGGGTCCCTCAAACACTGAAGCTTTCTTT.